The next 2 T cell receptor beta chains were all read from a single sample in a study of blood T cell repertoires in COVID-19. Using immunoSEQ multiplex PCR, the repertoire was profiled, and TCRdb retains in-frame clones only, with some absent. This sample has around 250,000 clones, with about nine tenths found just once. The sequenced sample consisted of peripheral blood. The receptors stem from a woman in her twenties or thirties with active or convalescent COVID-19.

This sequence joins TRBV30 and TRBJ2-7; D is possibly TRBD2 (6 bases). The CDR3 runs 15 residues. In germline, CDR1 is GTSNPN, CDR2 SVGIG (reference sequence). V dropped 0 bases and J dropped 6 bases, with 18 bases sitting between them. The CDR3 DNA sequence: TGTGCCTGGAGTGTAGGCGGGGTATGGGGCTCCGAGCAGTACTTC. The encoded protein is CAWSVGGVWGSEQYF.

The gene calls are TRBV7-8 and TRBJ1-2; D remains unclear. The length of the CDR3 is 13 residues. V shed 5 bases and J shed 1 base, with 8 bases lying between them. Germline V gene sequence: CDR1 SGHVS, CDR2 FQNEAQ. DNA for the CDR3: TGTGCCAGCAGCCCAGGCATTAACTATGGCTACACCTTC. Amino acid sequence: CASSPGINYGYTF.